Below, 15 T cell receptor beta chains from the same sample are listed, as sequenced in a study of T cells expressing NK-cell markers (dated by TCRdb to about 2020). Library preparation was by 5' RACE. Sequencer: Illumina HiSeq 2000. TCRdb reprocessed the reads, so every CDR3 protein sequence counts as one entry and DNA is not shown. The table for this sample records approximately 440,000 distinct CDR3 sequences. The ten largest account for more than 1.4% of the sample. The sequenced material came from blood T cells: a sorted CD56 or NKG2C T cell subset, CD4+ or CD8+ T cells, or bulk PBMC T cells (not recorded which). The origin of the receptors is a woman aged 45-60 years in good health. Donor details come from another sample of the same person, matched by shared clones.

The CDR3 reads CSGQKTDNEQFF. The chain uses TRBV29-1 and TRBJ2-1. This CDR3 has 12 residues. Germline V gives CDR1 SQVTM, CDR2 ANQGSEA.

The genes are TRBV29-1 and TRBJ1-3; TCRdb reports TRBD1, a call that lacks DNA to check it against. The CDR3 has 14 residues. Germline V gene data show CDR1 as SQVTM and CDR2 as ANQGSEA. Here the CDR3 reads CSVTQGSSGNTIYF.

The chain employs TRBV14 and TRBJ1-6. Germline values: CDR1 SGHDN, CDR2 FVKESK. The CDR3 has 15 amino acids. CDR3: CASSQDIFGDSPLHF.

The V call is TRBV14, the J call TRBJ2-3; the D gene TCRdb calls, TRBD2, cannot be checked with no DNA. The CDR3 spans 16 residues. The germline CDR1 and CDR2 sequences are SGHDN and FVKESK. CDR3 residues: CASSPGIATSTDTQYF.

The chain couples TRBV10-3 to TRBJ1-4; without DNA, the TCRdb call of TRBD1 cannot be checked. From germline, CDR1 is ENHRY and CDR2 SYGVKD. The CDR3 runs to 13 residues. CDR3 in amino acids: CAIKGQHNEKLFF.

The rearrangement links TRBV12-3 or TRBV12-4 to TRBJ1-3; TCRdb designates TRBD1, a call that cannot be tested without DNA. This CDR3 comprises 11 residues. CDR3 region: CASSSFPGTDF.

The V gene is TRBV25-1, the J gene TRBJ2-1; TCRdb proposes TRBD1, but this gene call is untestable without DNA. This CDR3 is 13 amino acids long. CDR1 is MGHDK and CDR2 is SYGVNS in the germline V gene. This CDR3 reads CASIFRDSNEQFF.

V usage is TRBV19 and J usage is TRBJ2-2; TCRdb selects TRBD1, and the lack of DNA leaves this call unchecked. The CDR3 totals 15 residues. CDR1 is LNHDA and CDR2 is SQIVND in the germline V gene (reference sequence). The CDR3: CASSIGGGWTGELFF. The entire variable domain, with the rest obtained from reference TRBV19 and TRBJ2-2, is as follows: DGGITQSPKYLFRKEGQNVTLSCEQNLNHDAMYWYRQDPGQGLRLIYYSQIVNDFQKGDIAEGYSVSREKKESFPLTVTSAQKNPTAFYLCASSIGGGWTGELFFGEGSRLTVL.

V and J are TRBV7-6 and TRBJ2-1; TCRdb proposes TRBD2, but this gene call is untestable without DNA. The CDR3 has 16 residues. Germline V gene lookup returns CDR1 SGHVS and CDR2 FNYEAQ. The CDR3 loop is CASSSGLADGINEQFF.

The V gene is TRBV5-1, the J gene TRBJ1-2; TCRdb picks TRBD1, but there is no DNA to check that call. The CDR3 is made up of 13 amino acids. CDR1 is SGHRS and CDR2 is YFSETQ in the germline V gene. The CDR3 sequence is CASSSPSGNGYTF.

The chain carries TRBV19 and TRBJ2-2; without DNA, the TCRdb call of TRBD1 cannot be checked. CDR3 length: 14 residues. The germline CDR1 and CDR2 sequences are LNHDA and SQIVND (reference sequence). The CDR3 sequence: CASRTGHGTGELFF.

The chain carries TRBV20-1 and TRBJ2-5; no DNA is available, so the TRBD1 call from TCRdb remains unchecked. The CDR3 totals 14 residues. Germline assignment: CDR1 DFQATT and CDR2 SNEGSKA (reference sequence). The CDR3 spells CSAPDRVARRDQYF.

This rearrangement joins TRBV7-9 to TRBJ2-5; TCRdb outputs TRBD1, but without DNA this stays unchecked. The CDR3 sequence is 15 residues long. CDR1 SEHNR and CDR2 FQNEAQ come from the germline V gene (reference sequence). The CDR3 protein is CASSRGGSGTETQYF.

The chain has TRBV5-1 and TRBJ1-5; lacking DNA, the TRBD1 call made by TCRdb goes unchecked. Per the germline V gene, CDR1 is SGHRS and CDR2 is YFSETQ. The CDR3 extends over 15 amino acids. The CDR3 sequence is CASSLEQGSGQPQHF.

This chain connects TRBV27 to TRBJ1-5; checking the TCRdb D call of TRBD1 is not possible without DNA. The CDR3 length is 15 residues. Per the germline V gene, CDR1 is MNHEY and CDR2 is SMNVEV (reference sequence). CDR3 in amino acids: CASSFRDRGNQPQHF.